Presented here are 17 T cell receptor beta chains from one specimen sequenced in a study of OX40 agonist ivuxolimab in advanced cancers. Data came from immunoSEQ multiplex PCR; TCRdb stores just in-frame clones and leaves some out. The table has over 95,000 clones, around nine tenths seen once; the top ten hold 0.31%. The sequences come from CD4+ or CD8+ T cells sorted from blood, collected in a trial of the OX40 agonist ivuxolimab. These receptors came from an adult with an advanced solid tumor such as melanoma, head and neck, liver or kidney cancer.

This chain links TRBV9 with TRBJ2-5; 9 nucleotides agree with TRBD1. CDR1 and CDR2 from the germline V gene are SGDLS and YYNGEE. The CDR3 has 15 amino acids. V gave up 4 bases and J gave up 4 bases; unmatched junction bases: 8. Written as DNA, the CDR3 is TGTGCCAGCAGCCTTACGGACAGGGGAGGAGAGACCCAGTACTTC. Translation gives CASSLTDRGGETQYF.

This clone has only one observation. The rearrangement uses TRBV27 and TRBJ2-5; TRBD1 is a possible D gene (6 bases). The germline V gene has CDR1 MNHEY and CDR2 SMNVEV (reference sequence). The V and J ends lost 3 bases and 5 bases respectively, with 13 bases between them. This CDR3 comprises 14 residues. CDR3 in amino acids: CASSLGARLETQYF. DNA for the CDR3: TGTGCCAGCAGTTTGGGGGCCCGCCTCGAGACCCAGTACTTC.

V is TRBV28 and J is TRBJ2-7; D tentatively fits TRBD1 or TRBD2 (5 bases each). This CDR3 has 12 residues. Trimming left V 11 bases short and J 2 bases short, with 13 bases between. CDR1 and CDR2 (germline): MDHEN, SYDVKM. CDR3 DNA: TGTGCCGCCCGAGGGGCCGCCTACGAGCAGTACTTC. Translating it yields CAARGAAYEQYF.

J is TRBJ1-5 and V is TRBV6-5; 7 nucleotides match TRBD1. The V segment lost 5 bases and the J segment 8 bases; nucleotides outside the gene matches: 9. The CDR3 extends over 14 amino acids. The germline V gene encodes CDR1 MNHEY and CDR2 SVGAGI. The DNA for the CDR3 is TGTGCCAGCAGTCGGACAGGAGCTTTGGAGCCCCAGCATTTT. Translated, it gives CASSRTGALEPQHF.

The DNA for the CDR3 is TGTGCCAGCATATCCGCGGGAGGGCCGGGGGAGACCCAGTACTTC. It translates to CASISAGGPGETQYF. V usage is TRBV7-2 and J usage is TRBJ2-5; 9 bases line up with TRBD2. The CDR3 has 15 residues. The J segment lost 5 bases and the V segment lost 7 bases, leaving 11 bases of the junction unmatched. The germline gives CDR1 SGHTA, CDR2 FQGNSA.

The J gene is TRBJ2-7, the V gene TRBV2, with 10 nucleotides matching TRBD2. CDR3 length equals 15 residues. The germline V gene encodes CDR1 SNHLY and CDR2 FYNNEI. Germline trimming cut 6 bases from V and 6 bases from J; bases unmatched to any gene: 11. CDR3 sequence: CASRPGAGGPGEQYF. The CDR3 coding sequence is TGTGCCAGCAGACCCGGAGCGGGAGGGCCCGGCGAGCAGTACTTC.

The chain joins TRBV6-5 to TRBJ2-7; 7 positions match TRBD1. Per germline, CDR1 MNHEY and CDR2 SVGAGI. V lost 5 bases, J lost 5 bases, and 12 bases stayed unmatched. CDR3 size: 15 residues. The CDR3 DNA reads TGTGCCAGCAGTCTAACCGACAGGGTCCCCCACGAGCAGTACTTC. It encodes CASSLTDRVPHEQYF.

The chain joins TRBV7-9 to TRBJ2-3; no definite D call. The CDR3 sequence is 12 residues long. V lost 5 bases, J lost 2 bases, and 5 bases lay in between. The germline gives CDR1 SEHNR, CDR2 FQNEAQ (reference sequence). The CDR3 DNA sequence: TGTGCCAGCAGCCGGGCCACAGATACGCAGTATTTT. Translated, it gives CASSRATDTQYF.

V is TRBV28 and J is TRBJ1-5, with 7 bases aligning to TRBD1. The J segment lost 2 bases and the V segment lost 5 bases, leaving 6 bases of the junction unmatched. Germline V lookup: CDR1 MDHEN, CDR2 SYDVKM. CDR3 size: 15 residues. The CDR3 reads CASSTTGDGNQPQHF. CDR3 coding DNA: TGTGCCAGCAGTACCACAGGGGATGGCAATCAGCCCCAGCATTTT.

J is TRBJ2-5 and V is TRBV10-2; TRBD2 aligns across 9 bases. This CDR3 comprises 14 residues. V dropped 7 bases and J dropped 2; count of bases not matched to a gene: 5. In germline, CDR1 is WSHSY, CDR2 SAAADI. The CDR3 region has the DNA TGCGCCAGCAAGGGACTAGCTTCTCAAGAGACCCAGTACTTC. This sequence encodes CASKGLASQETQYF.

This chain uses TRBV6-6 with TRBJ2-7; D is possibly TRBD2 (6 bases). Deletions cut 7 bases from V and 3 bases from J, with 16 bases between. The CDR3 extends over 14 amino acids. Germline CDR1 reads MNHNY; CDR2 reads SVGAGI (reference sequence). CDR3 in DNA: TGTGCCAGCAACTTGGGGGGAGTCCACTACGAGCAGTACTTC. Its translation is CASNLGGVHYEQYF.

The V gene is TRBV29-1, the J gene TRBJ2-3; TRBD2 agrees at 14 bases. CDR3 length: 15 amino acids. Germline CDR1 SQVTM, CDR2 ANQGSEA. J gave up 6 bases and V 6 bases, and 8 bases lay outside the gene matches. The chain's CDR3 is CSVTGLAGVMDTQYF. The CDR3 DNA reads TGCAGCGTGACGGGACTAGCGGGAGTAATGGATACGCAGTATTTT.

The genes are TRBV5-1 and TRBJ2-7; 11 bases map to TRBD2. J was trimmed by 7 bases and V by 0 bases; bases with no gene match: 6. Looked up from germline, CDR1 is SGHRS and CDR2 is YFSETQ. The CDR3 spans 15 residues. CDR3 nucleotide sequence: TGCGCCAGCAGCTTGGTAGCGGGAGGGCCGAGGGAGCAGTACTTC. This sequence encodes CASSLVAGGPREQYF.

This chain links TRBV5-6 with TRBJ2-7, with 13 positions matching TRBD2. CDR1 is SGHDT and CDR2 is YYEEEE in the germline V gene. V gave up 0 bases and J gave up 7 bases; unmatched junction bases: 4. There are 15 residues in the CDR3. The CDR3 sequence is CASSLETSGRPEQYF. The CDR3 DNA reads TGTGCCAGCAGCTTGGAGACTAGCGGGAGGCCGGAGCAGTACTTC.

This clone was recorded only once. This sequence joins TRBV14 and TRBJ2-2; no clear D gene. Trimming stripped 4 bases from V and 7 bases from J, with 7 bases between. The CDR3 loop spans 12 amino acids. CDR1 is SGHDN, CDR2 FVKESK, per germline. The chain's CDR3 is CASSPRSGELFF. The CDR3 DNA follows: TGTGCCAGCAGCCCAAGAAGCGGGGAGCTGTTTTTT.

The chain is built from TRBV6-1 and TRBJ1-5; no reliable D call. The CDR3 runs to 13 residues. Germline V lookup: CDR1 MNHNS, CDR2 SASEGT. V lost 6 bases to trimming and J lost 7 bases, with 13 bases between them. CDR3 nucleotide sequence: TGTGCCAGCAGCGAGGGTTTTTGGCAGCCCCAGCATTTT. It translates to CASSEGFWQPQHF.

The chain has TRBV7-2 and TRBJ2-2; either TRBD1 or TRBD2 may fit D (5 bases each). V shed 3 bases and J shed 2 bases, with 13 bases lying between them. CDR3 length: 16 amino acids. Per the germline V gene, CDR1 is SGHTA and CDR2 is FQGNSA. CDR3 DNA sequence: TGTGCCAGCAGCTTTGGTTCGGGACGAAACACCGGGGAGCTGTTTTTT. It is translated as CASSFGSGRNTGELFF. Using reference TRBV7-2 and TRBJ2-2 for the parts outside the CDR3, the full variable domain is GAGVSQSPSNKVTEKGKDVELRCDPISGHTALYWYRQSLGQGLEFLIYFQGNSAPDKSGLPSDRFSAERTGGSVSTLTIQRTQQEDSAVYLCASSFGSGRNTGELFFGEGSRLTVL.